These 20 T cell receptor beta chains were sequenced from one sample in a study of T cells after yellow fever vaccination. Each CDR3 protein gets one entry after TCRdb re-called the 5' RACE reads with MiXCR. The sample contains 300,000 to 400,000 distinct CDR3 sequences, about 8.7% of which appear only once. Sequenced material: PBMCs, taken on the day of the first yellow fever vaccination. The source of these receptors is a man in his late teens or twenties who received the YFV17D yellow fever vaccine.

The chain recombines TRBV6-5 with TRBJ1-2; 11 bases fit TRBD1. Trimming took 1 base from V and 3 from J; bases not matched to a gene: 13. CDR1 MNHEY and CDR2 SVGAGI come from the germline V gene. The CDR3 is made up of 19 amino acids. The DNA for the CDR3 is TGTGCCAGCAGTTACTTACCCGCGATGGACAGGGGGCAAGACTATGGCTACACCTTC. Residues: CASSYLPAMDRGQDYGYTF.

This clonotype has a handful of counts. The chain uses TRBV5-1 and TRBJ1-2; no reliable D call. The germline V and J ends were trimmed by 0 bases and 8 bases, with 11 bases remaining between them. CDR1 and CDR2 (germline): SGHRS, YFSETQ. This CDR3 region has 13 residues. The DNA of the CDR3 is TGCGCCAGCAGCTTGGAGGTACCGCGGGGCTACACCTTC. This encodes CASSLEVPRGYTF.

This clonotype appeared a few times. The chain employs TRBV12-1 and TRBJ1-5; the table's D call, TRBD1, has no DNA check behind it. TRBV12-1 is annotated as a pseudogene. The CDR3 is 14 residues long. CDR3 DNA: TGTGCCAGCAGCTTTGTTCCCCTGAATCAGCCCCAGCATTTT. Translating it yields CASSFVPLNQPQHF.

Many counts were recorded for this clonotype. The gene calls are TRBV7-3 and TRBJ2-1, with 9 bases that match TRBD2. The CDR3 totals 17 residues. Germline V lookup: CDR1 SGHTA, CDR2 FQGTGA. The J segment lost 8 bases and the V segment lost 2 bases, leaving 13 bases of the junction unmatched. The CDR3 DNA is TGTGCCAGCAGCTTAGGGGTTAAATTGCGGGGGGGCGATGAGCAGTTCTTC. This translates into CASSLGVKLRGGDEQFF. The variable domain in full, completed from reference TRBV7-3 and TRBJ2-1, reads GAGVSQTPSNKVTEKGKYVELRCDPISGHTALYWYRQSLGQGPEFLIYFQGTGAADDSGLPNDRFFAVRPEGSVSTLKIQRTERGDSAVYLCASSLGVKLRGGDEQFFGPGTRLTVL.

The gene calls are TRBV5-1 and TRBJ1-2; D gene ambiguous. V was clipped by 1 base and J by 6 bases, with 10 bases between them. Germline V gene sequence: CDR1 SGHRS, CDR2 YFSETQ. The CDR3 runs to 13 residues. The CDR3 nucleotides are TGCGCCAGCAGCTTGATCACATCTCATGGCTACACCTTC. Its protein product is CASSLITSHGYTF. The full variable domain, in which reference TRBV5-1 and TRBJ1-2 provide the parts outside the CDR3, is KAGVTQTPRYLIKTRGQQVTLSCSPISGHRSVSWYQQTPGQGLQFLFEYFSETQRNKGNFPGRFSGRQFSNSRSEMNVSTLELGDSALYLCASSLITSHGYTFGSGTRLTVV.

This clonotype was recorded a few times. DNA of the CDR3: TGCGCCAGCAGCTCTTGGGGCCTGAACACTGAAGCTTTCTTT. This encodes CASSSWGLNTEAFF. The gene calls are TRBV5-1 and TRBJ1-1; TRBD1 is a possible D gene (5 bases). V was clipped by 3 bases and J by 0 bases, with 9 bases between them. Germline-derived CDR1 and CDR2 are SGHRS and YFSETQ. The CDR3 loop spans 14 amino acids.

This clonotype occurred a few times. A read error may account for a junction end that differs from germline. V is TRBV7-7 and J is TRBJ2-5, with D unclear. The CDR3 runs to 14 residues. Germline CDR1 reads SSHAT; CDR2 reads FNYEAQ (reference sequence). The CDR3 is CASSLSGVSETQYF. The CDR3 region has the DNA TGTGCTAGCAGCTTAAGTGGGGTATCAGAGACCCAGTACTTC.

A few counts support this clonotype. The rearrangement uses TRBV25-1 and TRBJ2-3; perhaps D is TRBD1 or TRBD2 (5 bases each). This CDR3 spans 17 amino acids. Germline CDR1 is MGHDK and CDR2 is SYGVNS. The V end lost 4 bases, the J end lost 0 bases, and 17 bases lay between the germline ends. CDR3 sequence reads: CASSGHPGTASTDTQYF. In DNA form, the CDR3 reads TGTGCCAGCAGTGGCCACCCCGGGACGGCTAGCACAGATACGCAGTATTTT.

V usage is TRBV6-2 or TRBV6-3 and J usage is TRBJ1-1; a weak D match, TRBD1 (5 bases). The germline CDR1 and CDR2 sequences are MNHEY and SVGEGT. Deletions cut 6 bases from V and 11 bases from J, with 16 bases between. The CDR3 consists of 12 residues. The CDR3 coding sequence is TGTGCCAGCAGATTCGCCGGGACCGACGCTTTCTTT. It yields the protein CASRFAGTDAFF.

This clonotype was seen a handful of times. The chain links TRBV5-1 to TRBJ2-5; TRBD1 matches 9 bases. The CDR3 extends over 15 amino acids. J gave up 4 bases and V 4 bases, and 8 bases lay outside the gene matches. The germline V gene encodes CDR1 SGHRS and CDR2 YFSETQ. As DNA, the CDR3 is TGCGCCAGCAGCAGGAATACAGGGGGCGGAGAGACCCAGTACTTC. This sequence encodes CASSRNTGGGETQYF.

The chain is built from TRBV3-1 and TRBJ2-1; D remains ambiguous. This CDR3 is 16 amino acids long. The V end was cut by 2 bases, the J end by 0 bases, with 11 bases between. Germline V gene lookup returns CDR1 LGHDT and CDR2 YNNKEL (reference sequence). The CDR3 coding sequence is TGTGCCAGCAGCCAATTGGACGCCAGCTCCTACAATGAGCAGTTCTTC. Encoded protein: CASSQLDASSYNEQFF.

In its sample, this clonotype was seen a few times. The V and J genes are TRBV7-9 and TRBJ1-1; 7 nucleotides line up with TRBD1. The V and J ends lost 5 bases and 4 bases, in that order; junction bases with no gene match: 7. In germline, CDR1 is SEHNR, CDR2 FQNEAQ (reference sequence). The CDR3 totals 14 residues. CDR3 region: CASSTGVSGTEAFF. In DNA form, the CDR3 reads TGTGCCAGCAGCACAGGGGTAAGTGGCACTGAAGCTTTCTTT.

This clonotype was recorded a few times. The CDR3 coding sequence is TGTGCCAGCAGCGTCTCGACAGGGGCCGGCGGAAACACCATATATTTT. Translation: CASSVSTGAGGNTIYF. The rearrangement links TRBV3-1 to TRBJ1-3; 8 positions agree with TRBD1. Per the germline V gene, CDR1 is LGHDT and CDR2 is YNNKEL (reference sequence). V shed 5 bases and J 4 bases; nucleotides not matched to a gene: 10. This CDR3 has 16 amino acids.

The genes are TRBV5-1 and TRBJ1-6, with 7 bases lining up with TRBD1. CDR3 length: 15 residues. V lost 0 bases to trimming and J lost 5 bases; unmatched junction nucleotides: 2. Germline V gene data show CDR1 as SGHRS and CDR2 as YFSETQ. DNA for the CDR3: TGCGCCAGCAGCTTGGGGGGGACAGATAATTCACCCCTCCACTTT. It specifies CASSLGGTDNSPLHF.

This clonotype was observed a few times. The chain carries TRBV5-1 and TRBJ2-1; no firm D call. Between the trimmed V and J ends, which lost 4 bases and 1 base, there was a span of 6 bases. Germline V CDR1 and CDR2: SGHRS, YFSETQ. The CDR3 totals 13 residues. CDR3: CASSAQSYNEQFF. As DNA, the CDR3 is TGCGCCAGCAGCGCTCAGTCCTACAATGAGCAGTTCTTC.

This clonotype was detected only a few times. The CDR3 nucleotides read TGTGCCAGCAGTCAACAGGGGTATGGAAACATTCAGTACTTC. Translated: CASSQQGYGNIQYF. This rearrangement joins TRBV7-2 to TRBJ2-4; TRBD1 matches 7 bases. The CDR3 sequence is 14 residues long. Trimming cost V 6 bases and J 6 bases; bases outside gene matches: 8. CDR1 and CDR2 (germline): SGHTA, FQGNSA.

The CDR3 is CASSRTTGTGANVLTF. Written as DNA, the CDR3 is TGTGCCAGCAGTCGGACCACAGGGACTGGGGCCAACGTCCTGACTTTC. The rearrangement uses TRBV27 and TRBJ2-6; perhaps TRBD1 as D (6 bases). V lost 5 bases, J lost 2 bases, and 13 bases lay in between. CDR3 length equals 16 residues. The germline CDR1 and CDR2 sequences are MNHEY and SMNVEV (reference sequence).

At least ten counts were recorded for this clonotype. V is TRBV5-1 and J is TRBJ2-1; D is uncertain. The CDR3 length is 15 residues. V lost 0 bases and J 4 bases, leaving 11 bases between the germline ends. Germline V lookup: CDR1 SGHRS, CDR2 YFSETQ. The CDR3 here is CASSLVLTSYNEQFF. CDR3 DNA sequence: TGCGCCAGCAGCTTGGTTCTAACCTCTTACAATGAGCAGTTCTTC.

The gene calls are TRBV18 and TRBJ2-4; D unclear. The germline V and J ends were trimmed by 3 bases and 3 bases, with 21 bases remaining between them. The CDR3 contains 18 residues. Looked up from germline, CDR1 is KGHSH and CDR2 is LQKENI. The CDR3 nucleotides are TGTGCCAGCTCACCTCGGGCGAGCGTCCTTGATGGCAAAAACATTCAGTACTTC. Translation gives CASSPRASVLDGKNIQYF. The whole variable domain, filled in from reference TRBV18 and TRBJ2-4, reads NAGVMQNPRHLVRRRGQEARLRCSPMKGHSHVYWYRQLPEEGLKFMVYLQKENIIDESGMPKERFSAEFPKEGPSILRIQQVVRGDSAAYFCASSPRASVLDGKNIQYFGAGTRLSVL.

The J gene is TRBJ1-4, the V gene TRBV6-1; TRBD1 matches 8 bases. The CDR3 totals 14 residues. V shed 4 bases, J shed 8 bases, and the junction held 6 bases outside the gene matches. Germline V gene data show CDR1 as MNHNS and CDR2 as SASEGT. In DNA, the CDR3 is TGTGCCAGCAGTGGGAGACAGGGGAACGAAAAACTGTTTTTT. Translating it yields CASSGRQGNEKLFF.